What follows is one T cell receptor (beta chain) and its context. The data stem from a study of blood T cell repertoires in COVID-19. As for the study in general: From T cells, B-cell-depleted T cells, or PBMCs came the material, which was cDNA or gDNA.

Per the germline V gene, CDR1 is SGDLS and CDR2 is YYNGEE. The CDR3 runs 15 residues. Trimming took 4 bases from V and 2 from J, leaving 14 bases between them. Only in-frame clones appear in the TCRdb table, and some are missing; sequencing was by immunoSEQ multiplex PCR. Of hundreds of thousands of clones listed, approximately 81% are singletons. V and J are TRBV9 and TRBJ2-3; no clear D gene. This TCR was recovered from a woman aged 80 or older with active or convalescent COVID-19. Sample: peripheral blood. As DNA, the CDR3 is TGTGCCAGCAGCCCCTCGGTGACTGACACAGATACGCAGTATTTT. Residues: CASSPSVTDTDTQYF.